These 23 T cell receptor beta chains originate from one sample sequenced in a study of T cells in women clearing cervical HPV infection. Clones were read by immunoSEQ multiplex PCR, and TCRdb kept only the in-frame ones, dropping some. Its table records about 39,000 clones. Sequencing was carried out using blood buffy coat. These receptors all come from a woman aged 18-70 years with a cervical HPV16 infection that either progressed to CIN3+ or cleared (not recorded which).

Of note for this clone: Sequencing ends 3 residues short of the CDR3 end; the germline J gene provides the rest. The V and J genes are TRBV2 and TRBJ2-4; D perhaps matches TRBD2 (7 bases). Trimming took 7 bases from V and 3 from J, leaving 13 bases between them. CDR1 is SNHLY and CDR2 is FYNNEI in the germline V gene. The CDR3 runs to 14 residues. CDR3 bases read: TGTGCCAGCAAGGGGGGGGAATTCAAAAACATT. The encoded protein is CASKGGEFKNI. The full CDR3 protein reads CASKGGEFKNIQYF.

CDR3 DNA, as far as it was read: TGCGCCAGCAGTCGCGGAACGGGTTCCTACAATGAG. This encodes CASSRGTGSYNE. The whole CDR3 protein reads CASSRGTGSYNEQFF. The chain combines TRBV23-1 with TRBJ2-1, with D uncertain. The read finishes 3 residues shy of the CDR3 end, and the germline J gene is used to complete it. TRBV23-1 is treated as an ORF (open reading frame) with a function not yet certain. This CDR3 has 15 residues. Trimming cost V 4 bases and J 1 base, with 11 bases left between them.

In regard to this clone: The CDR3 is cut off 3 residues early in the read; its end comes from the germline J gene. V usage is TRBV5-1 and J usage is TRBJ2-7; TRBD2 matches 14 bases. This CDR3 has 18 residues. V shed 4 bases, J shed 0 bases, and the junction held 9 bases outside the gene matches. Germline loops: CDR1 SGHRS, CDR2 YFSETQ. CDR3 DNA, as far as it was read: TGCGCCAGCAGCGCCGGACTAGCGGGGGGAATTGGCTCCTACGAG. It codes for CASSAGLAGGIGSYE. The entire CDR3 reads CASSAGLAGGIGSYEQYF.

The CDR3 is CASSVLGQAANEKLFF. Partial CDR3 DNA: TGTGCCAGCAGTGTCCTTGGACAGGCGGCTAATGAAAAA. V and J are TRBV6-1 and TRBJ1-4; TRBD1 agrees at 7 bases. The DNA ends 3 residues before the CDR3 does, and the rest of the CDR3 is filled in from the germline J gene. In germline, CDR1 is MNHNS, CDR2 SASEGT. This CDR3 contains 16 residues. The junction had 8 bases not matched to a gene; V was cut back by 4 bases and J by 3 bases.

Points on this clone: The missing CDR3 end, 3 residues past where the read stops, is filled in from the germline J gene. This chain connects TRBV7-8 to TRBJ2-6, with D perhaps matching TRBD2 (5 bases). CDR3 length equals 17 residues. The germline V gene has CDR1 SGHVS and CDR2 FQNEAQ. V lost 7 bases and J lost 0, with 16 bases in between. The part of the CDR3 DNA that was read is TGTGCCAGCAACTCTCTAGGAGGAAGCTCTGGGGCCAACGTC. The encoded protein is CASNSLGGSSGANV. The whole CDR3 reads CASNSLGGSSGANVLTF.

As to this clone: The CDR3 end lies 3 residues beyond the end of the read and is filled in from the germline J gene. V gene TRBV2 combines with J gene TRBJ2-7, with 7 positions matching TRBD1. The germline CDR1 and CDR2 sequences are SNHLY and FYNNEI. CDR3 size: 14 residues. Trimming removed 10 bases from V and 2 bases from J; junction bases left unmatched: 11. CDR3 residues: CATLLSGQTYEQYF. CDR3 DNA, as far as it was read: TGTGCCACCCTACTATCGGGACAGACCTACGAG.

Notes on this clone: Coverage ceases 3 residues before the CDR3 finishes, and the germline J gene fills in the end. V and J are TRBV10-3 and TRBJ2-1, with TRBD1 matching 8 bases. This CDR3 has 15 residues. V lost 8 bases to trimming and J lost 7 bases; unmatched junction nucleotides: 13. Per germline, CDR1 ENHRY and CDR2 SYGVKD. CDR3 in amino acids: CAIGFGQGARNEQFF. CDR3 DNA (partial): TGTGCCATCGGCTTTGGGCAGGGGGCAAGGAATGAG.

Of note for this clone: Read sequence stops 3 residues before the CDR3 end, and the germline J gene provides the missing end. The V gene is TRBV5-4, the J gene TRBJ2-1; D uncertain. Trimming removed 0 bases at V and 0 bases at J, with 7 bases between. CDR3 size: 15 residues. Per the germline V gene, CDR1 is SGHNT and CDR2 is YYREEE (reference sequence). This chain's CDR3 is CASSLAQSSYNEQFF. CDR3 DNA (partial): TGTGCCAGCAGCTTGGCCCAGAGCTCCTACAATGAG.

With respect to this clone: The observed sequence ends 3 residues before the CDR3 terminus, with the missing tail filled in from the germline J gene. V usage is TRBV30 and J usage is TRBJ1-5; the match to TRBD1 covers 9 bases. After removal of 3 bases from V and 3 bases from J, the junction contained 6 bases not matched to a gene. CDR3 size: 15 residues. Germline assignment: CDR1 GTSNPN and CDR2 SVGIG (reference sequence). The CDR3 here is CAWRLGQGLNQPQHF. Partial CDR3 DNA: TGTGCCTGGAGGTTGGGACAGGGCCTCAATCAGCCC. Combining the CDR3 with reference TRBV30 and TRBJ1-5 gives the whole variable domain SQTIHQWPATLVQPVGSPLSLECTVEGTSNPNLYWYRQAAGRGLQLLFYSVGIGQISSEVPQNLSASRPQDRQFILSSKKLLLSDSGFYLCAWRLGQGLNQPQHFGDGTRLSIL.

With regard to this clone: The CDR3 extends 3 residues past the end of the read, so its final part is completed from the germline J gene. The V call is TRBV19, the J call TRBJ2-7; 9 bases agree with TRBD1. The CDR3 length is 13 residues. The junction had 8 bases not matched to a gene; V was cut back by 11 bases and J by 3 bases. Germline CDR1 and CDR2: LNHDA and SQIVND (reference sequence). The CDR3 reads CAGGGTGHYEQYF. Incomplete CDR3 DNA: TGTGCCGGGGGGGGGACAGGGCACTACGAG.

In regard to this clone: The read is 3 residues too short to cover the CDR3 end, so that end is filled in from the germline J gene. This chain uses TRBV7-9 with TRBJ2-2; weak D call: TRBD1 (5 bases). The germline gives CDR1 SEHNR, CDR2 FQNEAQ (reference sequence). The germline V and J ends were trimmed by 3 bases and 0 bases, with 8 bases remaining between them. The CDR3 has 15 amino acids. CDR3 region: CASSFGHANTGELFF. Incomplete CDR3 DNA: TGTGCCAGCAGCTTCGGACACGCGAACACCGGGGAG.

Regarding this clone: The DNA ends 3 residues before the CDR3 does, and the rest of the CDR3 is filled in from the germline J gene. The chain employs TRBV12-3 or TRBV12-4 and TRBJ2-7, with D hard to call. This CDR3 has 16 residues. V lost 0 bases, J lost 1 base, and 13 bases lay in between. The CDR3 loop reads CASSLARVFGSYEQYF. Incomplete CDR3 DNA: TGTGCCAGCAGTTTAGCTCGGGTCTTTGGTTCCTACGAG.

Comment on this clone: From the germline J gene comes the end of the CDR3, since the read stops 3 residues before it. The genes are TRBV19 and TRBJ1-1; D is unresolved. Germline CDR1 is LNHDA and CDR2 is SQIVND (reference sequence). V was clipped by 5 bases and J by 1 base, with 8 bases between them. CDR3 size: 13 residues. The sequenced part of the CDR3 DNA is TGTGCCAGTAGTCGTAGAAAGAACACTGAA. Amino acids: CASSRRKNTE. The CDR3, in full, reads CASSRRKNTEAFF. Full variable domain (outside the CDR3, taken from reference TRBV19 and TRBJ1-1): DGGITQSPKYLFRKEGQNVTLSCEQNLNHDAMYWYRQDPGQGLRLIYYSQIVNDFQKGDIAEGYSVSREKKESFPLTVTSAQKNPTAFYLCASSRRKNTEAFFGQGTRLTVV.

The CDR3 DNA, read in part, is TGTGCCAGCAGCTTAGCGTTCAGGAATTCACCC. Translating it yields CASSLAFRNSP. The full-length CDR3 reads as CASSLAFRNSPLHF. The V and J genes are TRBV11-3 and TRBJ1-6; D is unclear. The CDR3 extends 3 residues past the end of the read, so its final part is completed from the germline J gene. The length of the CDR3 is 14 residues. CDR1 SGHNT and CDR2 YENEEA come from the germline V gene. Trimming removed 1 base at V and 7 bases at J, with 8 bases between.

On this clone itself: The read gets to within 3 residues of the CDR3 end, and the germline J gene fills in the rest. V gene TRBV18 combines with J gene TRBJ1-6; 11 nucleotides match TRBD1. CDR1 KGHSH and CDR2 LQKENI come from the germline V gene. Losses at the gene ends were 3 bases for V and 7 bases for J; bases not matched to a gene: 5. The length of the CDR3 is 16 residues. Incomplete CDR3 DNA: TGTGCCAGCTCACCTGGACAGGGGGCGAGAAATTCACCC. It yields the protein CASSPGQGARNSP. The entire CDR3 protein reads CASSPGQGARNSPLHF.

With regard to this clone: The read stops 3 residues short of the end of the CDR3; the missing end is completed from the germline J gene. This sequence joins TRBV20-1 and TRBJ2-5; 8 bases are a match to TRBD2. Germline V lookup: CDR1 DFQATT, CDR2 SNEGSKA (reference sequence). V lost 0 bases and J lost 4; bases outside the gene matches: 4. The CDR3 is made up of 14 amino acids. The CDR3 spells CSARDAGGPETQYF. CDR3 bases read: TGCAGTGCTAGAGATGCGGGGGGCCCAGAGACC.

Turning to this clone: The CDR3 extends 3 residues past the end of the read, so its final part is completed from the germline J gene. The gene calls are TRBV6-2 or TRBV6-3 and TRBJ2-1; TRBD1 matches 8 bases. The length of the CDR3 is 15 residues. The V gene end was trimmed by 8 bases and the J gene end by 5 bases; junction bases not matched to a gene: 11. CDR1 is MNHEY, CDR2 SVGEGT, per germline. Partial CDR3 DNA: TGTGCCAGCTCTCTTTCCGGGACAGGTAACAATGAG. It is translated as CASSLSGTGNNE. The entire CDR3 protein is CASSLSGTGNNEQFF.

In regard to this clone: The sequenced fragment ends 3 residues before the CDR3 boundary, so the rest is inferred from the germline J gene. The gene calls are TRBV12-3 or TRBV12-4 and TRBJ2-1; TRBD1 agrees at 9 bases. V gave up 3 bases and J gave up 1 base; unmatched junction bases: 10. The CDR3 sequence is 18 residues long. The sequenced part of the CDR3 DNA is TGTGCCAGCAGTTTCGTCCCGGGACAGGGTTGGTCCTACAATGAG. Residues: CASSFVPGQGWSYNE. The full CDR3 sequence reads CASSFVPGQGWSYNEQFF.

As concerns this clone: The CDR3 end lies 3 residues beyond the end of the read and is filled in from the germline J gene. The gene calls are TRBV11-3 and TRBJ1-1; weak D call: TRBD1 (6 bases). The CDR3 is made up of 14 amino acids. V dropped 4 bases and J dropped 5 bases, with 14 bases sitting between them. Germline V gene lookup returns CDR1 SGHNT and CDR2 YENEEA. CDR3: CASSSRPRGTEAFF. The DNA read from the CDR3 is TGTGCCAGCAGCTCGAGACCAAGGGGGACTGAA.

Regarding this clone: The read gets to within 3 residues of the CDR3 end, and the germline J gene fills in the rest. The chain combines TRBV5-6 with TRBJ2-7; 10 bases fit TRBD2. The length of the CDR3 is 15 residues. Germline CDR1 SGHDT, CDR2 YYEEEE. V shed 4 bases, J shed 3 bases, and the junction held 7 bases outside the gene matches. The DNA read from the CDR3 is TGTGCCAGCAGCCGGGGGCTAGCGGGGGACTACGAG. It specifies CASSRGLAGDYE. The whole CDR3 is CASSRGLAGDYEQYF.

Points on this clone: The DNA ends 3 residues before the CDR3 does, and the rest of the CDR3 is filled in from the germline J gene. The rearrangement links TRBV2 to TRBJ2-5; 9 positions match TRBD2. This CDR3 comprises 14 residues. After removal of 6 bases from V and 6 bases from J, the junction contained 8 bases not matched to a gene. Germline CDR1 and CDR2: SNHLY and FYNNEI. The sequenced part of the CDR3 DNA is TGTGCCAGCAGGGGAGGCGGGGGGGCGAAGACC. Amino acids: CASRGGGGAKT. The full CDR3 protein reads CASRGGGGAKTQYF.

With regard to this clone: The CDR3 goes on 3 residues after the read ends, and that part is filled in from the germline J gene. V usage is TRBV2 and J usage is TRBJ2-4; tentatively, D is TRBD2 (7 bases). The germline V and J ends were trimmed by 1 base and 6 bases, with 13 bases remaining between them. Per the germline V gene, CDR1 is SNHLY and CDR2 is FYNNEI. The CDR3 extends over 15 amino acids. CDR3 DNA (partial): TGTGCCAGCAGTGAAGGGGGGGGCCACAGAAACATT. Amino acids: CASSEGGGHRNI. The entire CDR3 is CASSEGGGHRNIQYF.

Of note for this clone: The read falls 3 residues short of the CDR3 end, and the missing part is taken from the germline J gene. V is TRBV10-2 and J is TRBJ2-1; 10 bases are shared with TRBD2. Germline V gene sequence: CDR1 WSHSY, CDR2 SAAADI. There are 16 residues in the CDR3. The ends lost 0 bases at V and 6 bases at J; junction bases unmatched: 5. Incomplete CDR3 DNA: TGCGCCAGCAGTGAGTCGGAACTAGCGGGGCTCAATGAG. It encodes CASSESELAGLNE. The CDR3 reads in full as CASSESELAGLNEQFF.